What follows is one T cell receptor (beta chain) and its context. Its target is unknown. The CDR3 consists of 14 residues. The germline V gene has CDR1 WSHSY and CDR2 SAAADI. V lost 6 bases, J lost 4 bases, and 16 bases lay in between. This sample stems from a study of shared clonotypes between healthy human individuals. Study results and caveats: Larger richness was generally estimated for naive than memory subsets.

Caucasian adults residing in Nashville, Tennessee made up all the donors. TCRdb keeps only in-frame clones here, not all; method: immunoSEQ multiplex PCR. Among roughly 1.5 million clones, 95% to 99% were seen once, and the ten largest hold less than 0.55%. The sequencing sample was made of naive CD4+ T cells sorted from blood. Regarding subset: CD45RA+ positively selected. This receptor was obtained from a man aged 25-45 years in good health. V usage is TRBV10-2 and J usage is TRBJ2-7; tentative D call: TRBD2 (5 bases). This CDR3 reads CASREAGVLYEQYF. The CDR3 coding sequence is TGCGCCAGCAGGGAAGCCGGGGTCTTGTACGAGCAGTACTTC.